This passage covers 23 T cell receptor beta chains from one sample sequenced in a study of identical twins. TCRdb re-called the 5' RACE reads with MiXCR, one entry per CDR3 protein. The sample records about 890,000 distinct CDR3 sequences, around 12% being singletons. The same sample was also used in a study of yellow fever vaccine responses in identical twins.

Sequenced: PBMCs. These receptors all come from a woman between 18 and 29 years old in good health.

This clonotype appeared a few times. The chain carries TRBV15 and TRBJ2-3; no definite D call. The germline CDR1 and CDR2 sequences are LNHNV and YYDKDF (reference sequence). The CDR3 contains 18 residues. Trimming pared 1 base from V and 1 base from J, leaving 18 bases between. CDR3 nucleotides: TGTGCCACCAGCAGAGTTGGGTTAGTGGGTGTGGGCACAGATACGCAGTATTTT. This codes for CATSRVGLVGVGTDTQYF.

The CDR3 is CASSQTEQRTEAFF. The CDR3 bases are TGTGCCAGCAGCCAGACTGAACAGCGGACTGAAGCTTTCTTT. This chain links TRBV28 with TRBJ1-1; D remains ambiguous. Trimming cost V 6 bases and J 5 bases, with 16 bases left between them. Germline CDR1 is MDHEN and CDR2 is SYDVKM. There are 14 residues in the CDR3.

This clonotype has ten or more counts. The chain recombines TRBV6-1 with TRBJ1-1; D ambiguous. The CDR3 is made up of 14 amino acids. Germline CDR1 MNHNS, CDR2 SASEGT. V was clipped by 1 base and J by 0 bases, with 6 bases between them. The CDR3 nucleotides read TGTGCCAGCAGTGAAGTAAGGTTGAACACTGAAGCTTTCTTT. Amino acid sequence: CASSEVRLNTEAFF.

The chain combines TRBV7-9 with TRBJ1-5, with a tentative D call TRBD1 (5 bases). Germline-derived CDR1 and CDR2 are SEHNR and FQNEAQ (reference sequence). The V gene lost 1 base and the J gene lost 2 bases, with 12 bases spanning the gap. This CDR3 is built from 16 residues. CDR3 nucleotides: TGTGCCAGCAGCTTAGTTCAGGGAGTGGGCAATCAGCCCCAGCATTTT. Its translation: CASSLVQGVGNQPQHF.

The genes are TRBV12-3 or TRBV12-4 and TRBJ2-5; perhaps TRBD2 as D (5 bases). The V and J ends lost 6 bases and 7 bases respectively, with 9 bases between them. The CDR3 totals 11 residues. CDR3 nucleotides: TGTGCCAGCAGCTCCCGGGGGACCCAGTACTTC. It translates to CASSSRGTQYF.

V is TRBV28 and J is TRBJ1-5; 7 bases align to TRBD1. This CDR3 region has 12 residues. V shed 10 bases, J shed 7 bases, and the junction held 7 bases outside the gene matches. Looked up from germline, CDR1 is MDHEN and CDR2 is SYDVKM. CDR3 coding DNA: TGTGCCACCAAAGGGGGCGGGCAGCCCCAGCATTTT. It specifies CATKGGGQPQHF. Full variable domain (missing parts from reference TRBV28 and TRBJ1-5): DVKVTQSSRYLVKRTGEKVFLECVQDMDHENMFWYRQDPGLGLRLIYFSYDVKMKEKGDIPEGYSVSREKKERFSLILESASTNQTSMYLCATKGGGQPQHFGDGTRLSIL.

This clonotype turned up a few times. The rearrangement links TRBV28 to TRBJ2-7; 8 positions agree with TRBD2. This CDR3 comprises 14 residues. The germline V gene encodes CDR1 MDHEN and CDR2 SYDVKM. Trimming cost V 5 bases and J 2 bases; bases outside gene matches: 5. CDR3 sequence reads: CASSSGSKPYEQYV. CDR3 nucleotide sequence: TGTGCCAGCAGTAGCGGGAGCAAACCCTACGAGCAGTACGTC.

The V gene is TRBV28, the J gene TRBJ2-7, with D maybe TRBD1 (7 bases). Trimming cost V 6 bases and J 7 bases, with 16 bases left between them. From germline, CDR1 is MDHEN and CDR2 SYDVKM. The CDR3 runs 13 residues. In DNA, the CDR3 is TGTGCCAGCAGCCTCAGGGGGGCAGGAGAGCAGTACGTC. It encodes CASSLRGAGEQYV.

This clonotype was counted a few times. This chain joins TRBV6-1 and TRBJ2-3; tentatively, D is TRBD2 (5 bases). V gave up 6 bases and J gave up 7 bases, with 17 bases separating them. This CDR3 region has 14 residues. Germline lookup yields CDR1 MNHNS and CDR2 SASEGT. This CDR3 reads CASRLERTGYTQYF. For the CDR3, the DNA is TGTGCCAGCAGGCTGGAACGCACGGGATATACGCAGTATTTT.

This clonotype was observed a few times. The genes are TRBV25-1 and TRBJ2-6; D gene unclear. CDR3 length: 16 residues. CDR1 is MGHDK, CDR2 SYGVNS, per germline. The V end lost 5 bases, the J end lost 0 bases, and 11 bases lay between the germline ends. CDR3 in DNA: TGTGCCAGCAGTCCTCCGGGCGTCTCTGGGGCCAACGTCCTGACTTTC. This gives the protein CASSPPGVSGANVLTF.

This clonotype was detected a few times. The rearrangement uses TRBV5-1 and TRBJ1-1; maybe TRBD1 (6 bases). V shed 4 bases and J shed 0 bases, with 31 bases lying between them. Germline-derived CDR1 and CDR2 are SGHRS and YFSETQ. The CDR3 extends over 21 amino acids. DNA of the CDR3: TGCGCCAGCAGCCCCGACTCATGGGGGCCCCGGTCGCCCAGATTGAACACTGAAGCTTTCTTT. Translating it yields CASSPDSWGPRSPRLNTEAFF.

This clonotype was observed a handful of times. The chain joins TRBV4-1 to TRBJ2-2; possibly TRBD1 for D (6 bases). CDR3 length equals 16 residues. The germline V and J ends were trimmed by 1 base and 2 bases, with 11 bases remaining between them. CDR1 is MGHRA and CDR2 is YSYEKL in the germline V gene. The CDR3 DNA reads TGCGCCAGCAGCCAAGCGGGCAGGGGAAACACCGGGGAGCTGTTTTTT. It encodes CASSQAGRGNTGELFF.

The genes are TRBV20-1 and TRBJ2-1, with TRBD1 as a possible D gene (5 bases). Deletions cut 0 bases from V and 2 bases from J, with 17 bases between. The CDR3 consists of 17 residues. The germline V gene has CDR1 DFQATT and CDR2 SNEGSKA (reference sequence). The CDR3 DNA sequence: TGCAGTGCTAGAGATCGTCCCCAGGGATCGACCTACAATGAGCAGTTCTTC. It is translated as CSARDRPQGSTYNEQFF.

The chain employs TRBV24-1 and TRBJ2-3, with TRBD1 identical over 9 bases. Germline CDR1 is KGHDR and CDR2 is SFDVKD. The CDR3 runs 16 residues. V lost 4 bases, J lost 2 bases, and 6 bases stayed unmatched. The CDR3 nucleotides read TGTGCCACCAGTGACTCCGGACAGGGGAACACAGATACGCAGTATTTT. This encodes CATSDSGQGNTDTQYF.

V gene TRBV7-8 combines with J gene TRBJ1-1; D possibly corresponds to TRBD1 (5 bases). Germline-derived CDR1 and CDR2 are SGHVS and FQNEAQ. The CDR3 extends over 16 amino acids. Trimming pared 5 bases from V and 3 bases from J, leaving 19 bases between. CDR3 loop: CASSRGRSTRDTEAFF. DNA for the CDR3: TGTGCCAGCAGCCGGGGACGGAGTACCAGGGACACTGAAGCTTTCTTT.

This clonotype was seen a handful of times. The V gene is TRBV11-1, the J gene TRBJ1-1, with D unclear. Germline lookup yields CDR1 SGHAT and CDR2 FQDESV (reference sequence). This CDR3 has 14 amino acids. The V end was cut by 6 bases, the J end by 7 bases, with 18 bases between. The CDR3 region has the DNA TGTGCCAGCAGTTTCCGGAACTTGGGCGGTGAAGCTTTCTTT. Its translation is CASSFRNLGGEAFF.

This clonotype was detected ten times or more. This chain joins TRBV28 and TRBJ2-7; tentative D call: TRBD1 (5 bases). The V gene lost 6 bases and the J gene lost 2 bases, with 17 bases spanning the gap. Looked up from germline, CDR1 is MDHEN and CDR2 is SYDVKM. The CDR3 consists of 15 residues. CDR3: CASSSWGSLTYEQYF. CDR3 nucleotide sequence: TGTGCCAGCAGCTCCTGGGGCTCCCTGACCTACGAGCAGTACTTC.

The chain carries TRBV27 and TRBJ2-5; D is possibly TRBD2 (6 bases). V shed 4 bases and J shed 4 bases, with 13 bases lying between them. From germline, CDR1 is MNHEY and CDR2 SMNVEV (reference sequence). This CDR3 is 14 amino acids long. The CDR3 DNA follows: TGTGCCAGCAGTTCTCCCCGGAGGGTAGAGACCCAGTACTTC. Protein product: CASSSPRRVETQYF.

The chain employs TRBV7-2 and TRBJ2-2; 7 bases agree with TRBD2. Germline V lookup: CDR1 SGHTA, CDR2 FQGNSA. The CDR3 is 15 amino acids. With V trimmed by 3 bases and J by 3 bases, 4 bases remained unmatched. The chain's CDR3 is CASSFLAVDTGELFF. CDR3 nucleotides: TGTGCCAGCAGCTTCCTAGCGGTTGACACCGGGGAGCTGTTTTTT.

This clonotype turned up a few times. The chain has TRBV11-3 and TRBJ2-2; 13 positions match TRBD2. The CDR3 is 16 amino acids. The V gene end was trimmed by 4 bases and the J gene end by 7 bases; junction bases not matched to a gene: 6. Germline V gives CDR1 SGHNT, CDR2 YENEEA. The CDR3 loop reads CASSSRTSGSNGELFF. Written as DNA, the CDR3 is TGTGCCAGCAGCTCCAGGACTAGCGGGAGTAACGGGGAGCTGTTTTTT.

This sequence joins TRBV5-5 and TRBJ2-7; 9 positions match TRBD1. The V gene's germline CDR1 is SGHKS and CDR2 YYEKEE (reference sequence). Trimming took 4 bases from V and 2 from J; bases not matched to a gene: 4. The CDR3 has 14 amino acids. DNA for the CDR3: TGTGCCAGCAGCACCGACAGGGGGACCTACGAGCAGTACGTC. Its translation is CASSTDRGTYEQYV.

This clonotype was counted between two and nine times. The chain recombines TRBV20-1 with TRBJ2-7, with D perhaps given as TRBD1 or TRBD2 (5 bases each). Trimming took off 7 bases at V and 3 bases at J, with 22 bases between the two ends. The germline V gene encodes CDR1 DFQATT and CDR2 SNEGSKA (reference sequence). The length of the CDR3 is 15 residues. CDR3 coding DNA: TGCAGTGTTCGGCCAGGCGCCACAGGAGGCTACGAGCAGTACTTC. It encodes CSVRPGATGGYEQYF.

The V and J genes are TRBV5-1 and TRBJ2-2; tentatively, D is TRBD1 or TRBD2 (5 bases each). The germline gives CDR1 SGHRS, CDR2 YFSETQ. V was shortened by 2 bases and J by 4 bases, with 9 bases between the two germline ends. The CDR3 extends over 14 amino acids. The CDR3 nucleotides are TGCGCCAGCAGCTTTAGCGACAGCACCGGGGAGCTGTTTTTT. It translates to CASSFSDSTGELFF.